The text below deals with one TCR beta chain. Its antigen is unknown. Constant-segment primers were used for 5'RACE, and the resulting TCR alpha and TCR beta cDNA libraries carried sample barcodes and UMIs. Via MiXCR, TCRdb re-called the 5' RACE reads, giving one row per CDR3 protein. This table holds around 82,000 distinct CDR3 sequences, 9.5% to 15% found once. The data originate from a study of T-cell memory formation after mild COVID-19. Study findings and constraints: CD4+ bias marked clones expanding day 15 to 37, unlike balanced contracting clones.

Specimen: PBMCs or a T cell subset sorted from them (not recorded which). The receptor was derived from a man aged 18 to 29 who had mild COVID-19 (a few samples of this study predate the infection). Cell type and time point are not known.

The CDR3 sequence is CASSLDSNQETQYF. The CDR3 region has the DNA TGTGCCAGCAGCTTAGACTCTAACCAAGAGACCCAGTACTTC. The genes are TRBV7-9 and TRBJ2-5; D gene ambiguous. The CDR3 consists of 14 residues. Trimming stripped 1 base from V and 0 bases from J, with 6 bases between. In germline, CDR1 is SEHNR, CDR2 FQNEAQ (reference sequence).